This T cell receptor (beta chain) was obtained from a study of blood T cells in healthy people across ages. Study results and caveats: Investigators treated diversity estimates from one million T cells as underestimates.

V gave up 5 bases and J gave up 6 bases, with 20 bases separating them. This CDR3 spans 15 amino acids. Germline loops: CDR1 LNHDA, CDR2 SQIVND (reference sequence). For the second PCR, which ran for about 7 to 12 cycles, a sample-barcoded 5' primer and a J-beta primer mix were used. TCRdb used MiXCR to reprocess the 5' RACE reads, holding one entry per CDR3 protein. The profile shows more than 650,000 distinct CDR3 sequences, about 24% of them singletons. This clonotype turned up a few times. Its matching antigen is unknown. Per individual sample, total RNA of at least 5.5 micrograms was extracted. This TCR was sampled from a man aged 65 to 85 in good health. This chain links TRBV19 with TRBJ2-7; no clear D. Sequenced material: blood. CDR3 nucleotides: TGTGCCAGTAGTTCCGCGGACGGATTTCTTCGCGAGCAGTACTTC. This gives the protein CASSSADGFLREQYF.